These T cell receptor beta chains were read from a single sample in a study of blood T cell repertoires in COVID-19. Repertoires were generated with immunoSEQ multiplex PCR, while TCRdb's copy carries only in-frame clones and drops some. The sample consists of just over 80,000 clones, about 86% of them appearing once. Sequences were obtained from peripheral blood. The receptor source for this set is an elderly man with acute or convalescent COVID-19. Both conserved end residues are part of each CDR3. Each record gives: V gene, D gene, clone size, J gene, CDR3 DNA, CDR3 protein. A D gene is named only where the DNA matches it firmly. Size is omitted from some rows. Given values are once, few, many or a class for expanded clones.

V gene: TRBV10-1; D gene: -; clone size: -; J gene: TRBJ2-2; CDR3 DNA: TGCGCCAGCAGTGACTGGGGGCAAGGCACCGGGGAGCTGTTTTTT; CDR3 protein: CASSDWGQGTGELFF
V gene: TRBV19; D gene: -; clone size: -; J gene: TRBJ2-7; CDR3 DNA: TGTGCCAGTAGTATAGGAGACAGCTCCTACGAGCAGTACTTC; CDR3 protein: CASSIGDSSYEQYF
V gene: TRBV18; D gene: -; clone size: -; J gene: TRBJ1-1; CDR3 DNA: TGTGCCAGCTCACCTTTGGAGGGCGCGGTGAACACTGAAGCTTTCTTT; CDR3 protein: CASSPLEGAVNTEAFF
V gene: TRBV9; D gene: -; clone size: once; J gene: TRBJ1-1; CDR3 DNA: TGTGCCAGCAGTTTCGGGTCATTCGGTACTGAAGCTTTCTTT; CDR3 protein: CASSFGSFGTEAFF
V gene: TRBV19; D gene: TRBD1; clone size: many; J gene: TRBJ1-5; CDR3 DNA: TGTGCCAGTAAACCGGGACAGGGGAGGAATCAGCCCCAGCATTTT; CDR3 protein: CASKPGQGRNQPQHF
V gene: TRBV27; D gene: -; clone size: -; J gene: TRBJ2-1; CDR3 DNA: TGTGCCAGCAGTTTCGGAGACCCCTCCTACAATGAGCAGTTCTTC; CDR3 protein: CASSFGDPSYNEQFF
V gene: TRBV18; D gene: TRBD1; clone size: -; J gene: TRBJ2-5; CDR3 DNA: TGTGCCAGCTCACCACGGACAGGGGTTGGGGAGACCCAGTACTTC; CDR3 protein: CASSPRTGVGETQYF
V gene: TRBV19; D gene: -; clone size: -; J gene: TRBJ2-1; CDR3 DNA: TGTGCCAGTAGTGTAGGAAGCTATTACAATGAGCAGTTCTTC; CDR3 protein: CASSVGSYYNEQFF
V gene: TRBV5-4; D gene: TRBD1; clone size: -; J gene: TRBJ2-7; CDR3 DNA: TGTGCCAGCAGCTTGGCGGGACAGGGGGCCCAGTACTTC; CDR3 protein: CASSLAGQGAQYF
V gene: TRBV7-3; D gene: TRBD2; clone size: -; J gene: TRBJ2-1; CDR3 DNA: TGTGCCAGCAGCCCCGGGACTAGCGGGAGGTGGAATGAGCAGTTCTTC; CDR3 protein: CASSPGTSGRWNEQFF
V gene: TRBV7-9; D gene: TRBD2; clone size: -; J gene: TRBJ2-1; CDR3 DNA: TGTGCCAGCAGCTTAGGTCGATTAAGACTAGCGGGGGCGGATGAGCAGTTCTTC; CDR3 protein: CASSLGRLRLAGADEQFF
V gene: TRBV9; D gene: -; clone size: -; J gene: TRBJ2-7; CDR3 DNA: TGTGCCAGCAGCGTAGATCCTGGGGGCAATATGAACGAGCAGTACTTC; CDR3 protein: CASSVDPGGNMNEQYF
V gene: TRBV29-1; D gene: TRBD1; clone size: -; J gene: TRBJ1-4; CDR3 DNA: TGCAGCGTCGAAGGGGGCGCCGATGAAAAACTGTTTTTT; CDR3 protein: CSVEGGADEKLFF
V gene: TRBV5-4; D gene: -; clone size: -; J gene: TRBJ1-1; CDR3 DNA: TGTGCCAGCAGTTTAGAGGCAGCGGGGGGCACTGAAGCTTTCTTT; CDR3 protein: CASSLEAAGGTEAFF
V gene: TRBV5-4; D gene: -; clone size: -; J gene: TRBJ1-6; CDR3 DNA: TGTGCCAGCAGCCTGGCGGGGTATAATTCACCCCTCCACTTT; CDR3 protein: CASSLAGYNSPLHF
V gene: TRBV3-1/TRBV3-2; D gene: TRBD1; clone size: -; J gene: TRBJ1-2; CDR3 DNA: TGTGCCAGCAGCCCTTTAACGGTTATACAGGGGTTAAACTATGGCTACACCTTC; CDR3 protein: CASSPLTVIQGLNYGYTF
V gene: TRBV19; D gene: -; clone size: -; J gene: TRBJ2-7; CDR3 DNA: TGTGCCAGTAGTATACGAAGCCTCTCCTACGAGCAGTACTTC; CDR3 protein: CASSIRSLSYEQYF
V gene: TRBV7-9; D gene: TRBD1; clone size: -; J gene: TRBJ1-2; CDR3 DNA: TGTGCCAGCAGCTTAGGGGACAGGGACCCCATTAGGGGCTACACCTTC; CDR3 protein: CASSLGDRDPIRGYTF
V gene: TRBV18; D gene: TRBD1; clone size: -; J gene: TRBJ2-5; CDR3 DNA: TGTGCCAGCACGGACAGGAGAAAAGAGACCCAGTACTTC; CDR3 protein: CASTDRRKETQYF
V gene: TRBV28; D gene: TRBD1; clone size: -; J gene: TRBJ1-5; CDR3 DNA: TGTGCCAGCAGTTTGACAGGGAAGAGCAATCAGCCCCAGCATTTT; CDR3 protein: CASSLTGKSNQPQHF
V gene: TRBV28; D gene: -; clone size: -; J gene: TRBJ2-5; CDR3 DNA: TGTGCCAGCAGTCCCCGGGATCGCACCCAAGAGACCCAGTACTTC; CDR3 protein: CASSPRDRTQETQYF
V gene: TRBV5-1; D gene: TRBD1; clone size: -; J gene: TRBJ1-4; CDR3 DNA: TGCGCCAGCAGCTTGACCCCCCTCGGGACAGGGAGATCGGAAAAACTGTTTTTT; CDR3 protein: CASSLTPLGTGRSEKLFF
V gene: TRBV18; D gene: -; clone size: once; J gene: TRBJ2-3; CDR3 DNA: TGTGCCAGCTCACCACCGACTAGCACAGATACGCAGTATTTT; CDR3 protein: CASSPPTSTDTQYF
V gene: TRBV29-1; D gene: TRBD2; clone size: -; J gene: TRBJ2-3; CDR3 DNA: TGCAGCGTACGCGGACTAGCGGGAATCACAGATACGCAGTATTTT; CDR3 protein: CSVRGLAGITDTQYF
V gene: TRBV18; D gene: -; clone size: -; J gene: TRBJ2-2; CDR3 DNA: TGTGCCAGCTCACCAGAACGCACAGGGACCGGGGAGCTGTTTTTT; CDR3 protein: CASSPERTGTGELFF
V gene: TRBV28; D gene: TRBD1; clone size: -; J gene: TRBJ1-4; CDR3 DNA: TGTGCCAGCAGTACCCGGGACAGGGGGCTGACTAATGAAAAACTGTTTTTT; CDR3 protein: CASSTRDRGLTNEKLFF
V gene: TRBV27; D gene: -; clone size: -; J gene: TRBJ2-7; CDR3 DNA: TGTGCCAGCAGTGTACGCCCCGGCTACGAGCAGTACTTC; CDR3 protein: CASSVRPGYEQYF
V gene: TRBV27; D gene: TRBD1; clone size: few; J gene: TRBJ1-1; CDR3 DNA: TGTGCCAGCAGACGACAGGGGTCGAACACTGAAGCTTTCTTT; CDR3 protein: CASRRQGSNTEAFF
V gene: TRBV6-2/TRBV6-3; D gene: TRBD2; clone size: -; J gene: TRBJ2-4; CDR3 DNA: TGTGCCAGCAGTTACTCAGGGGTGGATAGCGGGAGGACCAAAAACATTCAGTACTTC; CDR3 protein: CASSYSGVDSGRTKNIQYF
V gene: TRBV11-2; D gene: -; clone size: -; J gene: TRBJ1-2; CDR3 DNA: TGTGCCAGCAGCTTAACCCTGCTCCAGAACTATGGCTACACCTTC; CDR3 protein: CASSLTLLQNYGYTF
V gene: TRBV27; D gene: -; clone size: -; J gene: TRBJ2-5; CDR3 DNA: TGTGCCAGCAGTTCTCGGGACACCCTGGGGGAGACCCAGTACTTC; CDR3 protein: CASSSRDTLGETQYF
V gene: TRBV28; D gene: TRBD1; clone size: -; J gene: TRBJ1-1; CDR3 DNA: TGTGCCAGCACCGTTGGCCCGGGACAGGGGGCTGAAGCTTTCTTT; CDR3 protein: CASTVGPGQGAEAFF
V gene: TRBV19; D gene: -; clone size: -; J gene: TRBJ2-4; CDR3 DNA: TGTGCCAGTAGTATAGATCATGGCAGGGTGAGAAACATTCAGTACTTC; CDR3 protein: CASSIDHGRVRNIQYF
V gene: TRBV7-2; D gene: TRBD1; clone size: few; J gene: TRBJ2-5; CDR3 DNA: TGTGCCAGCAGCCCCAGACAGGGTGTCCAAGAGACCCAGTACTTC; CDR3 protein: CASSPRQGVQETQYF
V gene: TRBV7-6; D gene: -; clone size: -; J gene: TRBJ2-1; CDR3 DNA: TGTGCCAGCAGCTTAAACCACCAGGGGTACAATGAGCAGTTCTTC; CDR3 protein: CASSLNHQGYNEQFF
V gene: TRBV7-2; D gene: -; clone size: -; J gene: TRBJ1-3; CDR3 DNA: TGTGCCAGCAGCTTATATCTTAGGGACACTGGAAACACCATATATTTT; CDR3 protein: CASSLYLRDTGNTIYF
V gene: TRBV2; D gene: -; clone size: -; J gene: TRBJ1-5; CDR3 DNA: TGTGCCAGCAGTGAAAGGGGGGTGGGGGGGAATCAGCCCCAGCATTTT; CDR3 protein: CASSERGVGGNQPQHF
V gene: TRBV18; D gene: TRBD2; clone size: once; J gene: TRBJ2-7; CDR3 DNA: TGTGCCAGCTCGAGCCTAGCGGCCGCCCACGAGCAGTACTTC; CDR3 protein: CASSSLAAAHEQYF
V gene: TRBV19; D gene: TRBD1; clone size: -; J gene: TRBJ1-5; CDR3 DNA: TGTGCCAGTAGTATAACAGGGGGAAATAGCAATCAGCCCCAGCATTTT; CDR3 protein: CASSITGGNSNQPQHF
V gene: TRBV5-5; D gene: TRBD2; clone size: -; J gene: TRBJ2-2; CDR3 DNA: TGTGCCAGCGGCCAGGGACTAGCTACCGGGGAGCTGTTTTTT; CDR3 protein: CASGQGLATGELFF